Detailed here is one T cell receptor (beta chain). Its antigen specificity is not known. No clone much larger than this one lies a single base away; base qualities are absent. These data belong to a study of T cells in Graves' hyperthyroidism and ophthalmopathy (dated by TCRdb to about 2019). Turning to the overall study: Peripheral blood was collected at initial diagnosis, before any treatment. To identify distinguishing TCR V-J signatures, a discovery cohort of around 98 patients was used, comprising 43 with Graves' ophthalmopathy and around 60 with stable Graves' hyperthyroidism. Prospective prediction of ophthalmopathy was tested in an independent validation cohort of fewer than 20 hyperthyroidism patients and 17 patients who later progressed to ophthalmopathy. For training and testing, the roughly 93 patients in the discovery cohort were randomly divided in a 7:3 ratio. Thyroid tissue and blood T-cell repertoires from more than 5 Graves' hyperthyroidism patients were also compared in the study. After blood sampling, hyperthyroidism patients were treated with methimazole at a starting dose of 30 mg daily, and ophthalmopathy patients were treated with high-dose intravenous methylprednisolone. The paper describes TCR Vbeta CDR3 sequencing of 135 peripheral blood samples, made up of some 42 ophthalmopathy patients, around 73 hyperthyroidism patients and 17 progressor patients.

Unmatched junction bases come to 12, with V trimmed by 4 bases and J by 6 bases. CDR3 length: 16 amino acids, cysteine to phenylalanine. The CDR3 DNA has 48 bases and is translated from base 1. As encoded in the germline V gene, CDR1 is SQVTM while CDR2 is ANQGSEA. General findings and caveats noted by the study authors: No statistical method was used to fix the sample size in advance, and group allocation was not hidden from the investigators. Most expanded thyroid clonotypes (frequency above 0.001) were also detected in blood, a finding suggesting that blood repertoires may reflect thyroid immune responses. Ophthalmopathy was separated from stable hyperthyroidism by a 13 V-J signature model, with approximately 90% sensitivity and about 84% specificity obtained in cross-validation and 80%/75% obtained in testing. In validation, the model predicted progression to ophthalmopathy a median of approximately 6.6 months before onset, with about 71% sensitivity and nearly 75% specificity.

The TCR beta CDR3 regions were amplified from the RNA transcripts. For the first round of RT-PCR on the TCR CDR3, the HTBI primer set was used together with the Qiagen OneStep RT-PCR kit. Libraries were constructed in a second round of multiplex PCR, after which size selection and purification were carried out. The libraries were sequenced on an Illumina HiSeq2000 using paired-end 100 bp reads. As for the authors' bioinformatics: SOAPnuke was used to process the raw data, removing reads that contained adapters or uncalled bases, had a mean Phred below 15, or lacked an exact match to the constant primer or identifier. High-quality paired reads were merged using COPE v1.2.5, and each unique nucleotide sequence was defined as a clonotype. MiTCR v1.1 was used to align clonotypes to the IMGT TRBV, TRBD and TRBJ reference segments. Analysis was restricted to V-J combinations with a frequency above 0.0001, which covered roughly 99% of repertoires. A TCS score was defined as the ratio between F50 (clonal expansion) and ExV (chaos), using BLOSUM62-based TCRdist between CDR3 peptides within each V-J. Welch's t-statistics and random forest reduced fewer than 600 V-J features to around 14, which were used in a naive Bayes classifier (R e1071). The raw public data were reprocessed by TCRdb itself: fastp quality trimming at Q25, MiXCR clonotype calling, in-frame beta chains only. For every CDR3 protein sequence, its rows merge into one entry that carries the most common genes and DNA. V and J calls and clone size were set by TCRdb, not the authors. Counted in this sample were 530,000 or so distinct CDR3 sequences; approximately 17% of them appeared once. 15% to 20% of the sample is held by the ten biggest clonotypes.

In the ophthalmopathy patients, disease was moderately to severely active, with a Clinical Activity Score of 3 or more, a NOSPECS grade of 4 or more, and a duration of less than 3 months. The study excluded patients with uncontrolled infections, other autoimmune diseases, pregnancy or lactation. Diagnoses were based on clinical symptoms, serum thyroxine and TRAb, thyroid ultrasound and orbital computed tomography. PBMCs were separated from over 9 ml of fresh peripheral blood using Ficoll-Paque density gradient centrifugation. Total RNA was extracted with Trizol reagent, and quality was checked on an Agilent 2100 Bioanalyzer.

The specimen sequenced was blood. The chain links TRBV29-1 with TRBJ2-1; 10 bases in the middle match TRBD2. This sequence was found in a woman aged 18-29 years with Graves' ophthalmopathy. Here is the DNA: TGCAGCGTTGTTTTACTGCTAGCGGGAGTGGGCAATGAGCAGTTCTTC. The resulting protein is CSVVLLLAGVGNEQFF.